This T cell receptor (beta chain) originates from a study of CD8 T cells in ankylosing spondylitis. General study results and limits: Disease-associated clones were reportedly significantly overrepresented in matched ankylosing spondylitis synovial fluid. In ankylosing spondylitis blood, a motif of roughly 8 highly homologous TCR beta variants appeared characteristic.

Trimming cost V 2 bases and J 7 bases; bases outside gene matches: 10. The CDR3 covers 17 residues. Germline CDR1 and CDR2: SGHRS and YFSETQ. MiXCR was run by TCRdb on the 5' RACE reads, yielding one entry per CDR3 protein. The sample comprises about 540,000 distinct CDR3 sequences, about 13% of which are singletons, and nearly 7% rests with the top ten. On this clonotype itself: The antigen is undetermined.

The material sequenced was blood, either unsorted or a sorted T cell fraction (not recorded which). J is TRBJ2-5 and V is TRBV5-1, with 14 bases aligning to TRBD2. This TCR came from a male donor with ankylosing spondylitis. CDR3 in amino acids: CASSFPGLAGERATQYF. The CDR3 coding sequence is TGCGCCAGCAGCTTTCCGGGACTAGCGGGAGAGCGGGCGACCCAGTACTTC.